The table lists the clone carrying this T cell receptor beta chain with a few counts. These data belong to a study of blood T cell repertoires in COVID-19. Study at large: The United States, Italy and Spain provided the acute and convalescent COVID-19 samples. T cells, B-cell-depleted T cells, or PBMCs supplied cDNA or gDNA.

With V trimmed by 0 bases and J by 6 bases, 9 bases remained unmatched. The CDR3 loop spans 16 amino acids. Germline lookup yields CDR1 SGHNT and CDR2 YYREEE (reference sequence). Per the authors' pipeline: Reference gene primer amplification gave nucleated cell count estimates. Sequenced by immunoSEQ multiplex PCR; TCRdb stores in-frame clones only, minus some. For V, J and clone size, that table is used; D and trimming come from the DNA. The sample has some 52,000 clones; about 90% are singletons. The rearrangement links TRBV5-4 to TRBJ2-7, with 10 nucleotides matching TRBD2. The sequence was collected from a human donor with active COVID-19. The donor label of this sample is uncertain. Sequencing was carried out using peripheral blood. CDR3 DNA: TGTGCCAGCAGCTTGGCCCCAGCGGGGGGGCTCGGCGAGCAGTACTTC. It yields the protein CASSLAPAGGLGEQYF.